A single sample gave rise to the 20 T cell receptor beta chains below, sequenced in a study of shared clonotypes between healthy human individuals. Repertoires were generated with immunoSEQ multiplex PCR, while TCRdb's copy carries only in-frame clones and drops some. The data show 1,500,000 or so clones, with 98% seen just once and about 0.35% held by the top ten. Sequencing input: naive CD4+ T cells sorted from blood. The sample's subset: CD45RA+ positively selected. These TCRs come from a man aged 25-40 years in good health.

This rearrangement joins TRBV6-1 to TRBJ1-5; TRBD1 matches 7 bases. CDR3 length: 15 residues. After removal of 5 bases from V and 5 bases from J, the junction contained 9 bases not matched to a gene. Per germline, CDR1 MNHNS and CDR2 SASEGT. Here the CDR3 reads CASSLRGLWDQPQHF. The CDR3, as DNA: TGTGCCAGCAGTCTGAGGGGGCTTTGGGATCAGCCCCAGCATTTT.

The V gene is TRBV9, the J gene TRBJ2-1; D might be TRBD2 (6 bases). V lost 0 bases to trimming and J lost 6 bases, with 16 bases between them. Germline V gene data show CDR1 as SGDLS and CDR2 as YYNGEE. This CDR3 is built from 16 residues. CDR3 DNA sequence: TGTGCCAGCAGCGTAGCTACGCGGGAAAGTATCAATGAGCAGTTCTTC. This translates into CASSVATRESINEQFF.

Comments on this clone: This sample includes further DNA sequences coding for the same CDR3. The J gene is TRBJ2-2, the V gene TRBV9; either TRBD1 or TRBD2 may supply D (5 bases each). The germline V gene encodes CDR1 SGDLS and CDR2 YYNGEE. The CDR3 totals 16 residues. The germline V and J ends were trimmed by 2 bases and 0 bases, with 11 bases remaining between them. CDR3 residues: CASSVLGDANTGELFF. The CDR3 DNA sequence: TGTGCCAGCAGCGTCTTAGGGGACGCGAACACCGGGGAGCTGTTTTTT.

This chain links TRBV2 with TRBJ2-7; D remains unclear. Germline V gene lookup returns CDR1 SNHLY and CDR2 FYNNEI. The CDR3 consists of 15 residues. With 4 bases removed from V and 2 bases from J, the gap between germline ends came to 15 bases. The CDR3 sequence: CASSAGRSRTYEQYF. The CDR3 coding sequence is TGTGCCAGCAGTGCCGGTCGGAGTAGGACCTACGAGCAGTACTTC.

The J gene is TRBJ2-1, the V gene TRBV6-5; D is possibly TRBD2 (5 bases). Germline V lookup: CDR1 MNHEY, CDR2 SVGAGI. Trimming left V 1 base short and J 6 bases short, with 16 bases between. This CDR3 is 16 amino acids long. CDR3 bases: TGTGCCAGCAGTTACTTGTTGTCCGAGGGTCGCAATGAGCAGTTCTTC. It codes for CASSYLLSEGRNEQFF.

The V call is TRBV2, the J call TRBJ2-5; TRBD2 aligns across 16 bases. CDR3 length equals 15 residues. Germline V gene lookup returns CDR1 SNHLY and CDR2 FYNNEI. The V and J ends lost 7 bases and 5 bases, in that order; junction bases with no gene match: 4. CDR3 coding DNA: TGTGCCAGCACCCCGGGACTAGCGGGAGGGGAGACCCAGTACTTC. This codes for CASTPGLAGGETQYF.

The chain carries TRBV6-1 and TRBJ1-5, with D unclear. Germline assignment: CDR1 MNHNS and CDR2 SASEGT. Trimming took 8 bases from V and 0 from J, leaving 11 bases between them. This CDR3 has 14 residues. The CDR3 loop is CASLAANSNQPQHF. CDR3 nucleotide sequence: TGTGCCAGCTTGGCGGCTAATAGCAATCAGCCCCAGCATTTT.

The genes are TRBV6-5 and TRBJ2-7, with TRBD2 identical over 8 bases. The CDR3 consists of 16 residues. V shed 3 bases, J shed 7 bases, and the junction held 14 bases outside the gene matches. Germline assignment: CDR1 MNHEY and CDR2 SVGAGI. The CDR3: CASSYAGGAPGGEQYF. CDR3 DNA: TGTGCCAGCAGTTATGCGGGAGGCGCCCCAGGTGGGGAGCAGTACTTC.

The rearrangement uses TRBV10-1 and TRBJ2-7, with D unresolved. The length of the CDR3 is 15 residues. Germline V gene lookup returns CDR1 WNHNN and CDR2 SYGVQD (reference sequence). V was pared by 0 bases and J by 6 bases, with 15 bases between. In nucleotides, the CDR3 is TGCGCCAGCAGTGAGTCCGTGGGCCGCGCTGGCGAGCAGTACTTC. It specifies CASSESVGRAGEQYF.

This CDR3 is CASSPYLGPNIQYF. CDR3 nucleotides: TGTGCCAGCAGCCCCTATCTGGGTCCGAACATTCAGTACTTC. The chain recombines TRBV5-8 with TRBJ2-4; D gene unclear. The V and J ends lost 4 bases and 7 bases respectively, with 15 bases between them. CDR1 SGHTS and CDR2 YDEGEE come from the germline V gene. CDR3 size: 14 residues.

The rearrangement joins TRBV6-5 to TRBJ2-1, with D tentatively TRBD2 (6 bases). CDR3 length: 15 amino acids. Trimming left V 5 bases short and J 2 bases short, with 13 bases between. Per the germline V gene, CDR1 is MNHEY and CDR2 is SVGAGI. The CDR3 region is CASSPAGPAYNEQFF. Written as DNA, the CDR3 is TGTGCCAGCAGTCCAGCGGGCCCGGCCTACAATGAGCAGTTCTTC.

V gene TRBV27 combines with J gene TRBJ2-2; D unclear. Germline assignment: CDR1 MNHEY and CDR2 SMNVEV (reference sequence). The CDR3 has 15 residues. V was cut by 3 bases and J by 0 bases, with 8 bases left in between. The CDR3 loop is CASSFWQPNTGELFF. CDR3 in DNA: TGTGCCAGCAGTTTTTGGCAACCGAACACCGGGGAGCTGTTTTTT.

CDR3 loop: CASSALVQYF. In nucleotides, the CDR3 is TGTGCCAGCAGTGCTCTAGTGCAGTACTTC. This chain links TRBV2 with TRBJ2-7; D gene unclear. From germline, CDR1 is SNHLY and CDR2 FYNNEI. The CDR3 extends over 10 amino acids. V gave up 4 bases and J gave up 9 bases, with 7 bases separating them.

Concerning this clone: One junction end disagrees with the germline gene, perhaps due to a read error. The rearrangement links TRBV9 to TRBJ2-7; 8 nucleotides align to TRBD1. Germline CDR1 and CDR2: SGDLS and YYNGEE. The CDR3 spans 15 residues. The CDR3 sequence is CASSVFDRGSHEQYF. For the CDR3, the DNA is TGTGCCAGCAGCGTTTTTGACAGGGGCTCCCACGAGCAGTACTTC.

The J gene is TRBJ1-5, the V gene TRBV2, with 7 positions matching TRBD1. The germline gives CDR1 SNHLY, CDR2 FYNNEI. The V gene end was trimmed by 3 bases and the J gene end by 3 bases; junction bases not matched to a gene: 5. The CDR3 has 15 residues. The DNA of the CDR3 is TGTGCCAGCAGTGAGTCGGACAGGTCCAATCAGCCCCAGCATTTT. It is translated as CASSESDRSNQPQHF.

This chain links TRBV27 with TRBJ2-7, with unresolved D. This CDR3 has 15 amino acids. Germline V gene lookup returns CDR1 MNHEY and CDR2 SMNVEV (reference sequence). V was cut by 2 bases and J by 2 bases, with 13 bases left in between. CDR3 in amino acids: CASSLKTRRAYEQYF. CDR3 DNA: TGTGCCAGCAGTTTAAAGACCCGGAGAGCCTACGAGCAGTACTTC.

The gene calls are TRBV7-9 and TRBJ2-1, with D unresolved. Germline V lookup: CDR1 SEHNR, CDR2 FQNEAQ (reference sequence). This CDR3 has 11 residues. The germline V and J ends were trimmed by 5 bases and 9 bases, with 8 bases remaining between them. The CDR3 loop reads CASSPQGEQFF. In DNA form, the CDR3 reads TGTGCCAGCAGCCCTCAAGGTGAGCAGTTCTTC.

The gene calls are TRBV18 and TRBJ1-2; 10 positions match TRBD1. With 2 bases clipped from V and 4 bases from J, the junction kept 10 bases outside the gene matches. CDR1 and CDR2 (germline): KGHSH, LQKENI. The CDR3 loop spans 17 amino acids. The CDR3 reads CASSPSVDRGPRYGYTF. CDR3 coding DNA: TGTGCCAGCTCACCATCCGTTGACAGGGGGCCTCGCTATGGCTACACCTTC.

This chain's CDR3 is CASSISQGVVGTQYF. DNA for the CDR3: TGTGCCAGCAGCATAAGCCAGGGGGTGGTTGGGACCCAGTACTTC. The chain combines TRBV7-2 with TRBJ2-5; 7 bases fit TRBD1. CDR3 length: 15 residues. Germline CDR1 SGHTA, CDR2 FQGNSA. V trimming: 5 bases; J trimming: 7 bases; junction bases outside the gene matches: 13.

This chain connects TRBV7-2 to TRBJ2-7, with 13 bases identical to TRBD2. Germline V gene sequence: CDR1 SGHTA, CDR2 FQGNSA. The J segment lost 7 bases and the V segment lost 6 bases, leaving 6 bases of the junction unmatched. The CDR3 contains 14 residues. CDR3 DNA sequence: TGTGCCAGCAGACTAGCGGGAGGGCCGGGTGAGCAGTACTTC. Protein: CASRLAGGPGEQYF.